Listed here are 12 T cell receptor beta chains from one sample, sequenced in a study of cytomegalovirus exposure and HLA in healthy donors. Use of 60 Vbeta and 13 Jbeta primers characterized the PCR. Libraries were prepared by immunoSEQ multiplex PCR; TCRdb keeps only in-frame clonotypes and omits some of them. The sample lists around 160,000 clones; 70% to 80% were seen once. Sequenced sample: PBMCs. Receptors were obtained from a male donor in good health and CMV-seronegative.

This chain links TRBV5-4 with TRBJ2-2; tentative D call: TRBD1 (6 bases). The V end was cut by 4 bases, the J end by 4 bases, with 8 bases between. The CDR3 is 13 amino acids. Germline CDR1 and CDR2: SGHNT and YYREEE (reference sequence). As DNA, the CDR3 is TGTGCCAGCAGCGCGGACAGCACCGGGGAGCTGTTTTTT. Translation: CASSADSTGELFF.

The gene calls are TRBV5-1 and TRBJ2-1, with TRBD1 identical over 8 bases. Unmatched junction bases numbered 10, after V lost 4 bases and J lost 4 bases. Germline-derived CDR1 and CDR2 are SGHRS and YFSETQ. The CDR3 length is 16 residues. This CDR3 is CASSRRDGTGYNEQFF. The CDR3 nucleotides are TGCGCCAGCAGCCGCCGGGATGGGACAGGATACAATGAGCAGTTCTTC.

CDR3: CASSQAGLAGHTGELFF. The CDR3 DNA sequence: TGTGCCAGCAGCCAGGCGGGACTAGCGGGGCATACCGGGGAGCTGTTTTTT. The genes are TRBV4-2 and TRBJ2-2, with 13 bases matching TRBD2. The CDR3 runs 17 residues. After removal of 3 bases from V and 5 bases from J, the junction contained 6 bases not matched to a gene. Germline V lookup: CDR1 LGHNA, CDR2 YNFKEQ.

CDR3 bases: TGTGCCGGGGGACCGACAGGGGTGGGCAATCAGCCCCAGCATTTT. Translating it yields CAGGPTGVGNQPQHF. The chain carries TRBV6-1 and TRBJ1-5, with 8 bases lining up with TRBD1. Trimming removed 11 bases from V and 2 bases from J; junction bases left unmatched: 11. The germline V gene encodes CDR1 MNHNS and CDR2 SASEGT. This CDR3 contains 15 residues.

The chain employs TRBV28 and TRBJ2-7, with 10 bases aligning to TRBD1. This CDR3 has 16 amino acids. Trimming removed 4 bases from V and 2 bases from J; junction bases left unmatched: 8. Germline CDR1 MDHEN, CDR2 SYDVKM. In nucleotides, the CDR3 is TGTGCCAGCAGTTCCGGGACAGGGGACTTTGCCTACGAGCAGTACTTC. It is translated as CASSSGTGDFAYEQYF.

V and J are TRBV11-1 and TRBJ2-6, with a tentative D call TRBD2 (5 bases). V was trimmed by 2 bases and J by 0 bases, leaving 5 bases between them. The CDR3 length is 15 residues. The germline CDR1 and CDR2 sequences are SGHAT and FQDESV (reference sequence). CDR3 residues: CASSLSGSGANVLTF. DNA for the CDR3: TGTGCCAGCAGCTTAAGCGGCTCTGGGGCCAACGTCCTGACTTTC.

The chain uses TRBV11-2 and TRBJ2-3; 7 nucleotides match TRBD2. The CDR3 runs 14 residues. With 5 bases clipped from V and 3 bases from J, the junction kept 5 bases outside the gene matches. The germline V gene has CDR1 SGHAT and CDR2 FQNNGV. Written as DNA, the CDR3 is TGTGCCAGCAGCCCGAGACTAGCAACAGATACGCAGTATTTT. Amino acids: CASSPRLATDTQYF.

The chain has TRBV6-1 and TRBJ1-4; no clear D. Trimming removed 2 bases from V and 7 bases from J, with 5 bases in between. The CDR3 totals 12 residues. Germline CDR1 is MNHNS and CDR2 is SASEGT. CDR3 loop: CASSEYREKLFF. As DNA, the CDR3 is TGTGCCAGCAGTGAATATCGTGAAAAACTGTTTTTT.

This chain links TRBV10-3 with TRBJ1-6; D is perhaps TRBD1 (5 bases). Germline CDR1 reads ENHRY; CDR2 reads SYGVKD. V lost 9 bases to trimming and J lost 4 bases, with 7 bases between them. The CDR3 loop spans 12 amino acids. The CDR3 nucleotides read TGTGCCATACAGGATTATAATTCACCCCTCCACTTT. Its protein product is CAIQDYNSPLHF.

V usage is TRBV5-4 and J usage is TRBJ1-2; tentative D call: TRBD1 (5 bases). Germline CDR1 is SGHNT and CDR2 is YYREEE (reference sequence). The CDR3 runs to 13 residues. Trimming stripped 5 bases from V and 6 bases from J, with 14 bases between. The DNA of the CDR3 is TGTGCCAGCAGGTCACAGGCGGCGGATGGCTACACCTTC. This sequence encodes CASRSQAADGYTF.

The CDR3 reads CASSPTAELRSGNTIYF. The CDR3 DNA sequence: TGTGCCAGCAGCCCGACAGCAGAACTACGTTCTGGAAACACCATATATTTT. The chain couples TRBV7-6 to TRBJ1-3; D perhaps matches TRBD1 (5 bases). This CDR3 contains 17 residues. Germline-derived CDR1 and CDR2 are SGHVS and FNYEAQ. Trimming pared 5 bases from V and 1 base from J, leaving 18 bases between.

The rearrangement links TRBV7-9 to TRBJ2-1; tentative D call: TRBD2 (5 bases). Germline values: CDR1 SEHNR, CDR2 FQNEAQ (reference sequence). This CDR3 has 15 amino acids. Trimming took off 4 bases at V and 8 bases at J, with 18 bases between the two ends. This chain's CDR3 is CASSSRTARFDEQFF. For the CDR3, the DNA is TGTGCCAGCAGCTCCCGGACTGCCAGGTTCGATGAGCAGTTCTTC.